One sample yielded the 8 T cell receptor beta chains listed below, sequenced in a study of cytomegalovirus exposure and HLA in healthy donors. TCRdb keeps only in-frame clones here, not all; method: immunoSEQ multiplex PCR. The sample yields under 200,000 clones, around 84% seen once. What was sequenced was PBMCs. The receptors were gathered from a man in his late teens or twenties in good health and CMV-seropositive.

The rearrangement uses TRBV7-9 and TRBJ2-1; TRBD2 aligns across 7 bases. V trimming: 1 base; J trimming: 11 bases; junction bases outside the gene matches: 5. Germline values: CDR1 SEHNR, CDR2 FQNEAQ (reference sequence). CDR3 size: 13 residues. The CDR3 DNA reads TGTGCCAGCAGCTTAGTTCTAGCGGATAAGCAGTTCTTC. This sequence encodes CASSLVLADKQFF.

The chain carries TRBV9 and TRBJ2-1, with 7 bases identical to TRBD2. With 4 bases clipped from V and 2 bases from J, the junction kept 9 bases outside the gene matches. The CDR3 consists of 16 residues. CDR1 is SGDLS, CDR2 YYNGEE, per germline. The CDR3 loop is CASSTRGLAAYNEQFF. In DNA form, the CDR3 reads TGTGCCAGCAGCACCAGAGGTCTAGCGGCCTACAATGAGCAGTTCTTC.

This chain links TRBV7-3 with TRBJ2-1; a possible D gene is TRBD1 (6 bases). Germline CDR1 and CDR2: SGHTA and FQGTGA. The CDR3 totals 15 residues. The germline V and J ends were trimmed by 3 bases and 9 bases, with 18 bases remaining between them. For the CDR3, the DNA is TGTGCCAGCAGCTTCGAATCAGGGGTGGATTTTGAGCAGTTCTTC. It codes for CASSFESGVDFEQFF.

The chain has TRBV18 and TRBJ1-5, with TRBD1 identical over 11 bases. Germline CDR1 reads KGHSH; CDR2 reads LQKENI. Trimming took 6 bases from V and 3 from J; bases not matched to a gene: 7. This CDR3 spans 16 amino acids. DNA of the CDR3: TGTGCCAGCTCCCTCGGACAGGGGGCGGCCAATCAGCCCCAGCATTTT. Amino acid sequence: CASSLGQGAANQPQHF.

The chain couples TRBV30 to TRBJ1-1; D is undetermined. The CDR3 is 15 amino acids. Per the germline V gene, CDR1 is GTSNPN and CDR2 is SVGIG (reference sequence). V dropped 0 bases and J dropped 1 base, with 12 bases sitting between them. The CDR3 loop reads CAWSVMDFPNTEAFF. The DNA for the CDR3 is TGTGCCTGGAGTGTTATGGACTTCCCGAACACTGAAGCTTTCTTT.

The rearrangement links TRBV7-9 to TRBJ2-2; D unclear. The CDR3 loop spans 15 amino acids. Germline V gene data show CDR1 as SEHNR and CDR2 as FQNEAQ (reference sequence). Trimming shortened V by 0 bases and J by 1 base, and 6 bases separated the two germline ends. This CDR3 is CASSLAGGNTGELFF. The DNA of the CDR3 is TGTGCCAGCAGCTTAGCCGGCGGGAACACCGGGGAGCTGTTTTTT.

This rearrangement joins TRBV4-3 to TRBJ2-3; tentative D call: TRBD1 (6 bases). CDR3 length: 15 residues. V lost 1 base and J 2 bases, leaving 10 bases between the germline ends. The V gene's germline CDR1 is LGHNA and CDR2 YSLEER. CDR3 sequence: CASSQAWTVTDTQYF. The CDR3 nucleotides read TGCGCCAGCAGCCAAGCCTGGACAGTCACAGATACGCAGTATTTT.

This sequence joins TRBV29-1 and TRBJ2-6, with 9 nucleotides matching TRBD1. Germline V gene sequence: CDR1 SQVTM, CDR2 ANQGSEA. V lost 5 bases to trimming and J lost 3 bases; unmatched junction nucleotides: 5. The CDR3 has 15 residues. The CDR3 DNA reads TGCAGCGTTACAGGGGGCTTAGGTGGGGCCAACGTCCTGACTTTC. This gives the protein CSVTGGLGGANVLTF.